This TCR beta chain emerged from a study of blood T cell repertoires in COVID-19. Study in general: The samples span acute and convalescent COVID-19 from the United States, Italy and Spain. Sample material is recorded as cDNA or gDNA derived from T cells, B-cell-depleted T cells, or PBMCs.

V lost 0 bases and J 0 bases, leaving 8 bases between the germline ends. The CDR3 sequence is 15 residues long. The germline CDR1 and CDR2 sequences are MGHRA and YSYEKL. In the original processing: Nucleated cell counts were estimated from reference gene primer amplification. Libraries were prepared by immunoSEQ multiplex PCR; TCRdb keeps only in-frame clonotypes and omits some of them. The V and J calls and clone size come from that table; D and trimming were worked out from the DNA. The sample lists about 160,000 clones, 65% to 90% occurring once. The sample was peripheral blood. The source is a man between 65 and 80 years old with acute or convalescent COVID-19. The V gene is TRBV4-1, the J gene TRBJ1-2, with D maybe TRBD1 (5 bases). The DNA for the CDR3 is TGCGCCAGCAGCCAAGAGGGGCAGGCTAACTATGGCTACACCTTC. Residues: CASSQEGQANYGYTF.